This T cell receptor (beta chain) was profiled in a study of T-cell reconstitution after alpha-beta-depleted transplantation in children. This clonotype was observed many times. Unique molecular identifiers were built into the TCRbeta library. TCRdb passed the PCR reads through MiXCR, listing each CDR3 protein once. The sample lists about 22,000 distinct CDR3 sequences, roughly a tenth seen once, with 20% to 25% in the top ten. There are 16 residues in the CDR3. V was pared by 6 bases and J by 0 bases, with 10 bases of the junction left unmatched. Germline-derived CDR1 and CDR2 are DFQATT and SNEGSKA (reference sequence).

The receptor comes from a human donor who donated a stem cell graft to a child with chronic granulomatous disease. The sample was PBMCs from the stem cell graft donor, taken from the stem cell graft. This chain uses TRBV20-1 with TRBJ2-1; 8 bases map to TRBD2. This chain's CDR3 is CSAAGTSASSYNEQFF. CDR3 bases: TGCAGTGCGGCGGGGACTAGTGCTAGCTCCTACAATGAGCAGTTCTTC.